This is a list of T cell receptor beta chains from one sample in a study of cytomegalovirus exposure and HLA in healthy donors. Using immunoSEQ multiplex PCR, the repertoire was profiled, and TCRdb retains in-frame clones only, with some absent. The repertoire holds fewer than 110,000 clones, with roughly 70% as singletons. Input material: PBMCs. The source is a woman between 40 and 50 years old in good health and CMV-seropositive. CDR3s include the opening cysteine and the closing phenylalanine or tryptophan. Each record gives: J gene, D gene, CDR3 length, clone size, V gene, CDR3 DNA, CDR3 protein. The D gene is left open where the match is weak. A row's size may be missing; if present it is once, few, many or a size class.

>TRBJ1-5|-|13|-|TRBV19
TGTGCCAGTAGAGGAGGGGAGGGACAGCCCCAGCATTTT
CASRGGEGQPQHF
>TRBJ1-1|-|13|few|TRBV15
TGTGCCACCAGCAGAGACTGGGAGGGGGGCGCTTTCTTT
CATSRDWEGGAFF
>TRBJ1-1|-|12|-|TRBV5-6
TGTGCCAGCAGCTTGAAACTTGAAAAAGCTTTCTTT
CASSLKLEKAFF
>TRBJ1-1|TRBD1|14|-|TRBV9
TGTGCCAGCAGCTCTCGACAGGGGGCTACTGAAGCTTTCTTT
CASSSRQGATEAFF
>TRBJ2-5|TRBD1|15|-|TRBV6-5
TGTGCCAGCAGTTACGCTGGGACAGGGGTAGAGACCCAGTACTTC
CASSYAGTGVETQYF
>TRBJ1-3|-|14|-|TRBV6-5
TGTGCCAGCAGTTACCCAGGGGCGGGAAACACCATATATTTT
CASSYPGAGNTIYF
>TRBJ2-7|-|17|once|TRBV7-3
TGTGCCAGCAGCCCATCACCACCGGGACACCGAACCTACGAGCAGTACTTC
CASSPSPPGHRTYEQYF
>TRBJ2-1|-|15|-|TRBV5-1
TGCGCCAGCAGCTTACAGGTGAGCTCCTACAATGAGCAGTTCTTC
CASSLQVSSYNEQFF
>TRBJ2-7|-|13|-|TRBV2
TGTGCCAGCAGTGAACGGGAGCGTACTTGGCAGTACTTC
CASSERERTWQYF
>TRBJ1-2|-|12|once|TRBV5-6
TGTGCCAGCAGCTTCAGCGGCTATGGCTACACCTTC
CASSFSGYGYTF
>TRBJ2-7|TRBD1|13|few|TRBV5-4
TGTGCCAGCAGCGTGGGACAGGACTACGAGCAGTACTTC
CASSVGQDYEQYF
>TRBJ2-7|-|14|-|TRBV9
TGTGCCAGCAGCGCTTGGGGGGACTCCTACGAGCAGTACTTC
CASSAWGDSYEQYF
>TRBJ1-1|-|15|-|TRBV30
TGTGCCTGGAGTGTGGCGACAACGCCGAACACTGAAGCTTTCTTT
CAWSVATTPNTEAFF
>TRBJ1-1|-|15|-|TRBV6-1
TGTGCCAGCACCGGGGTGTCTTTGCCAGACACTGAAGCTTTCTTT
CASTGVSLPDTEAFF
>TRBJ2-7|-|14|-|TRBV5-1
TGCGCCAGCAGCCCCCGACAGGCCTCCTACGAGCAGTACTTC
CASSPRQASYEQYF
>TRBJ1-1|TRBD1|16|-|TRBV4-3
TGCGCCAGCAGCCAAACGGCCGGGACAGGGGCTAGTAAAGCTTTCTTT
CASSQTAGTGASKAFF
>TRBJ2-1|TRBD2|12|-|TRBV7-2
TGTGCCAGCAGCTTAGACGGGGGGGAGCAGTTCTTC
CASSLDGGEQFF
>TRBJ1-4|-|14|few|TRBV18
TGTGCCAGCTCACCGCGACAGGATAATGAAAAACTGTTTTTT
CASSPRQDNEKLFF
>TRBJ1-1|-|14|-|TRBV5-1
TGCGCCAGCAGGAAGGACAGCATGAACACTGAAGCTTTCTTT
CASRKDSMNTEAFF
>TRBJ1-2|TRBD1|14|-|TRBV7-3
TGTGCCAGCAGCTTATCTTTACAGGGGGCTGGCTACACCTTC
CASSLSLQGAGYTF
>TRBJ2-7|-|15|many|TRBV19
TGTGCCAGTAGTATAGGTGGCAGGACTCTCGACGAGCAGTACTTC
CASSIGGRTLDEQYF
>TRBJ2-7|TRBD2|14|-|TRBV6-5
TGTGCCAGCAGTTCAGGGAGGGTACACTACGAGCAGTACTTC
CASSSGRVHYEQYF
>TRBJ1-6|TRBD1|16|-|TRBV11-2
TGTGCCAGCAGCCGTGGACAGGGGAGACTCAATTCACCCCTCCACTTT
CASSRGQGRLNSPLHF
>TRBJ1-2|-|14|once|TRBV9
TGTGCCAGCAGCCGCAGGGATTCTAACTATGGCTACACCTTC
CASSRRDSNYGYTF
>TRBJ2-5|TRBD2|16|-|TRBV5-1
TGCGCCAGCAGCCCGGGACTAGCGGGTTTCGCGGAGACCCAGTACTTC
CASSPGLAGFAETQYF
>TRBJ2-5|-|14|-|TRBV25-1
TGTGCCAGCAGTGAATACGGGGGCCAAGAGACCCAGTACTTC
CASSEYGGQETQYF
>TRBJ1-2|-|11|-|TRBV20-1
TGCAGTGCTAAGGAGCGCTATGGCTACACCTTC
CSAKERYGYTF
>TRBJ2-5|-|16|-|TRBV5-5
TGTGCCAGCAGCTTGGGCACAACTGGGCTCAGAGAGACCCAGTACTTC
CASSLGTTGLRETQYF
>TRBJ2-3|TRBD2|14|few|TRBV5-6
TGTGCCAGCAGCTCCGGGACTATTACAGATACGCAGTATTTT
CASSSGTITDTQYF
>TRBJ1-2|TRBD1|19|-|TRBV18
TGTGCCAGCTCAAAGGAACAGGGGGCGATTTCTTTACGGTACTATGGCTACACCTTC
CASSKEQGAISLRYYGYTF
>TRBJ2-3|-|10|-|TRBV29-1
TGCAGCGCAGGATCAGATACGCAGTATTTT
CSAGSDTQYF
>TRBJ1-1|TRBD1|13|-|TRBV27
TGTGCCAGCAGTCGAAACCGGGACAGCGAAGCTTTCTTT
CASSRNRDSEAFF
>TRBJ2-3|TRBD2|15|few|TRBV5-1
TGCGCCAGCAGCTCACTAGCGGGGGCCACAGATACGCAGTATTTT
CASSSLAGATDTQYF
>TRBJ1-5|-|14|-|TRBV7-8
TGTGCCAGCAGAGGAAGGGGGGGTGGTCAGCCCCAGCATTTT
CASRGRGGGQPQHF
>TRBJ2-1|TRBD1|14|-|TRBV4-1
TGCGCCAGCAGCCAGTTCACAGGGGGCAATGAGCAGTTCTTC
CASSQFTGGNEQFF
>TRBJ2-5|TRBD2|17|-|TRBV5-1
TGCGCCAGCAGCTTCGGACTAGCGGGGGTATTAGGAGAGACCCAGTACTTC
CASSFGLAGVLGETQYF
>TRBJ1-1|TRBD1|15|-|TRBV5-1
TGCGCCAGCAGCAGACAGGGGGTGAAGAACACTGAAGCTTTCTTT
CASSRQGVKNTEAFF
>TRBJ2-4|-|13|-|TRBV7-9
TGTGCCAGCAGCCCAGACCCCGGGGACATTCAGTACTTC
CASSPDPGDIQYF
>TRBJ2-2|-|17|-|TRBV7-8
TGTGCCAGCAGCTTAGGGGGCAGGCTGTGGGCCACCGGGGAGCTGTTTTTT
CASSLGGRLWATGELFF
>TRBJ2-1|TRBD2|17|-|TRBV5-1
TGCGCCAGCAGCTTGAACCCGACTAGCGGGGGGAATAATGAGCAGTTCTTC
CASSLNPTSGGNNEQFF
>TRBJ2-5|-|13|-|TRBV15
TGTGCCACCAGCAGAGATCGCGGGGAGACCCAGTACTTC
CATSRDRGETQYF
>TRBJ1-1|-|14|few|TRBV7-9
TGTGCCAGCAGCGAGGAGGGACGGAGCACTGAAGCTTTCTTT
CASSEEGRSTEAFF
>TRBJ1-2|-|14|-|TRBV6-5
TGTGCCAGCAGAGACCGGACAGCTAACTATGGCTACACCTTC
CASRDRTANYGYTF
>TRBJ2-1|TRBD2|16|-|TRBV7-2
TGTGCCAGCAGGGCGCGCTCTAGCGGAGGCCCCAATGAGCAGTTCTTC
CASRARSSGGPNEQFF
>TRBJ2-7|TRBD1|15|-|TRBV27
TGTGCCAGCAGTTTATCAAGGGACAGGGGCCACGAGCAGTACTTC
CASSLSRDRGHEQYF
>TRBJ2-7|-|14|-|TRBV18
TGTGCCAGCTCACCGGGCCACCCCGACTACGAGCAGTACTTC
CASSPGHPDYEQYF
>TRBJ2-1|-|14|-|TRBV7-2
TGTGCCAGCAGCTTATACCGGGGTAGCAATGAGCAGTTCTTC
CASSLYRGSNEQFF
>TRBJ1-4|TRBD1|14|-|TRBV6-5
TGTGCCAGCAGCCAGACAGGGGATAATGAAAAACTGTTTTTT
CASSQTGDNEKLFF
>TRBJ1-1|-|14|-|TRBV5-4
TGTGCCAGCAGCCAGACACGAGCGGACACTGAAGCTTTCTTT
CASSQTRADTEAFF
>TRBJ1-5|TRBD1|15|few|TRBV6-6
TGTGCCAGCATCTCCACCCAGGGGGCCGGACAGCCCCAGCATTTT
CASISTQGAGQPQHF
>TRBJ2-6|-|17|-|TRBV19
TGTGCCAGTAGTATAGATTTGCCTGGCTCTGGGGCCAACGTCCTGACTTTT
CASSIDLPGSGANVLTF